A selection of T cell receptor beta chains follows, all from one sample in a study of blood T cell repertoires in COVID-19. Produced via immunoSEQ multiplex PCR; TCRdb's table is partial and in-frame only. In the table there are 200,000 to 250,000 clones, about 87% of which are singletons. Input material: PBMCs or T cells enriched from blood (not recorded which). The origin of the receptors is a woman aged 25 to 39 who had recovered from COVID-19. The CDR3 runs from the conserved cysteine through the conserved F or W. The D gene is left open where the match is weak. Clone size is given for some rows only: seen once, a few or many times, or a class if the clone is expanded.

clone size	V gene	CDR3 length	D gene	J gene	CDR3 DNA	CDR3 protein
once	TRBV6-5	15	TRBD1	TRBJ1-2	TGTGCCAGCAGTTACTCCGGACAGGGGGCTGATGGCTACACCTTC	CASSYSGQGADGYTF
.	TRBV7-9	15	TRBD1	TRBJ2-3	TGTGCCAGCAGCACGGACAGGGTGAGCACAGATACGCAGTATTTT	CASSTDRVSTDTQYF
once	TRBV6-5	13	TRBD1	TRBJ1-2	TGTGCCAGCAGTTATGACAGGGGATATGGCTACACCTTC	CASSYDRGYGYTF
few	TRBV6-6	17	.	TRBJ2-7	TGTGCCAGCAGTCCCCAGGTCTACCCAACAGGGACCTACGAGCAGTACTTC	CASSPQVYPTGTYEQYF
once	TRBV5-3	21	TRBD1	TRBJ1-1	TGTGCCAGAAGAGAAGAACCGGGACAGGGGGTATCGTCTTCCTCGAACACTGAAGCTTTCTTT	CARREEPGQGVSSSSNTEAFF
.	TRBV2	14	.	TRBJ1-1	TGTGCCAGCAGCTTACAGGGCTGGAACACTGAAGCTTTCTTT	CASSLQGWNTEAFF
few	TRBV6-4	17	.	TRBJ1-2	TGTGCCAGCAGTGACTCGACGGATCCGGCAACGTCGGGTGGCTACACCTTC	CASSDSTDPATSGGYTF
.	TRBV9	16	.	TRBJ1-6	TGTGCCAGCAGCCCAGGAACGAGCTCCTATAATTCACCCCTCCACTTT	CASSPGTSSYNSPLHF
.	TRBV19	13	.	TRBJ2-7	TGTGCCAGTAGTTACAGGGCCACCTACGAGCAGTACTTC	CASSYRATYEQYF
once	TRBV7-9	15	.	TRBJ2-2	TGTGCCAGCAGCTTAGCGTCGGCGAACACCGGGGAGCTGTTTTTT	CASSLASANTGELFF
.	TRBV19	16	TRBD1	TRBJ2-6	TGTGCCAGTAGTATAGATCCGGACAGGGGGGCCAACGTCCTGACTTTC	CASSIDPDRGANVLTF
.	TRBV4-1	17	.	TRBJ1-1	TGCGCCAGCAGCCAAGAAAGGGGACGGGAGATGAACACTGAAGCTTTCTTT	CASSQERGREMNTEAFF
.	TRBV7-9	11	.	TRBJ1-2	TGTGCCAGCTTTACGGGAGATGGCTACACCTTC	CASFTGDGYTF
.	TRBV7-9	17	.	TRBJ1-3	TGTGCCAGCAGCTCGGTTAAACAGACAGTCTCTGGAAACACCATATATTTT	CASSSVKQTVSGNTIYF
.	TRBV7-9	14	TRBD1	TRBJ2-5	TGTGCCAGCAGCCAATGGGACAGGAGGAAGACCCAGTACTTC	CASSQWDRRKTQYF
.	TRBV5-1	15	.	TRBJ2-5	TGCGCCAGCAGCATCAACAGGTCCCCGAGAGAGACCCAGTACTTC	CASSINRSPRETQYF
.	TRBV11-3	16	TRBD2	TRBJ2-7	TGTGCCAGCAGCTCGACTAGCGGGGCCTCACCCTACGAGCAGTACTTC	CASSSTSGASPYEQYF
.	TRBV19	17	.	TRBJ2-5	TGTGCCAGTAGTATAGGGCCTTTATTATCACAGGGTCAGACCCAGTACTTC	CASSIGPLLSQGQTQYF
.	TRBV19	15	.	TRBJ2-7	TGTGCCAGTAGCGTCCGTGCGACAGGAAACTACGAGCAGTACTTC	CASSVRATGNYEQYF
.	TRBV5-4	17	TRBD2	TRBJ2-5	TGTGCCAGCAGTCGGACTAGCGGGGGGTGGCACCAAGAGACCCAGTACTTC	CASSRTSGGWHQETQYF
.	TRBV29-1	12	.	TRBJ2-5	TGCAGCGTTTCCTCGTTGGGCGAGACCCAGTACTTC	CSVSSLGETQYF
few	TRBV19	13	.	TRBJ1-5	TGTGCCAGTAGTCAGGCGTATAATCAGCCCCAGCATTTT	CASSQAYNQPQHF
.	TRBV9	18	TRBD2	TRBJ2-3	TGTGCCAGCAGCGTTTCAGGACTAGCGGGGGCCAGCACAGATACGCAGTATTTT	CASSVSGLAGASTDTQYF
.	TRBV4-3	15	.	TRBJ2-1	TGCGCCAGCAGCCAAGATACAGGACTATACAATGAGCAGTTCTTC	CASSQDTGLYNEQFF
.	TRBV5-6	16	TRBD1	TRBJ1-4	TGTGCCAGCTCAACCATCCTCGGGACAGGGGCAGAAAAACTGTTTTTT	CASSTILGTGAEKLFF
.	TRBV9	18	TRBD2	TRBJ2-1	TGTGCCAGCAGCGTAGAACGTGGGATTAGCGGGGGAAACAATGAGCAGTTCTTC	CASSVERGISGGNNEQFF
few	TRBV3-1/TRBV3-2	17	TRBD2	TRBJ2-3	TGTGCCAGCAGCCAAGGGGTCCCTAGCGGGGGAGGAGATACGCAGTATTTT	CASSQGVPSGGGDTQYF
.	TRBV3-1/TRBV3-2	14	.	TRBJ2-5	TGTGCCAGCAGCCAATTAAGAGAACAGGAGACCCAGTACTTC	CASSQLREQETQYF
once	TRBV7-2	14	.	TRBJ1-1	TGTGCCAGCAGCTTATCATCAAGGGCAGGGAAAGCTTTCTTT	CASSLSSRAGKAFF
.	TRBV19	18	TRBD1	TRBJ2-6	TGTGCCAGTAGTATAGTTCCGGGACAGGTCTCTGGGGCCAACGTCCTGACTTTC	CASSIVPGQVSGANVLTF
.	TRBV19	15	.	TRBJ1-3	TGTGCCAGTAGCCCTCGACAGCGTGCTGGAAACACCATATATTTT	CASSPRQRAGNTIYF
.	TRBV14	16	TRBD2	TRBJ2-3	TGTGCCAGCAGCCACCGCTCGCGGGGGGAGGGAGATACGCAGTATTTT	CASSHRSRGEGDTQYF
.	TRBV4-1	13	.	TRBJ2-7	TGCGCCAGCAGCCAAGAGCAGACCTACGAGCAGTACTTC	CASSQEQTYEQYF
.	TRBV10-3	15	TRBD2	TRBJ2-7	TGTGCCATCAGTGAGATAGCGGGGGGTCGATACGAGCAGTACTTC	CAISEIAGGRYEQYF
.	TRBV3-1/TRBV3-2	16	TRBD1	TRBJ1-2	TGTGCCAGCAGCCAAGATACCTCAGGGGGCAACTATGGCTACACCTTC	CASSQDTSGGNYGYTF
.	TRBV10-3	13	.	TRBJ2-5	TGTGCCATCAGTGTTTTCGGCCAAGAGACCCAGTACTTC	CAISVFGQETQYF
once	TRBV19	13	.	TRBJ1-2	TGTGCCAGTAGTATGTTTGGGAGCGGTGGCTACACCTTC	CASSMFGSGGYTF
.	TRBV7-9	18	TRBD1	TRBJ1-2	TGTGCCAGCAGCAATTCTCCGGGACAGGGGATTACTAACTATGGCTACACCTTC	CASSNSPGQGITNYGYTF
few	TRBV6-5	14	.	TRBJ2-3	TGTGCCAGCGGAAGGACTTCTAGCACAGATACGCAGTATTTT	CASGRTSSTDTQYF
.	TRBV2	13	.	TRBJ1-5	TGTGCCAGCAGAACAGAGAACAATCAGCCCCAGCATTTT	CASRTENNQPQHF
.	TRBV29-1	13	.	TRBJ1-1	TGCAGCGTGGGGCCCGGGGGGCTCACTGAAGCTTTCTTT	CSVGPGGLTEAFF
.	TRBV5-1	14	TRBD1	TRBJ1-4	TGCGCCAGCAGCAGACAGGGGGATGCGGAAAAACTGTTTTTT	CASSRQGDAEKLFF
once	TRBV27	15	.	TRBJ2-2	TGTGCCAGCAGTTTATTCCAGGGCGGCACCGGGGAGCTGTTTTTT	CASSLFQGGTGELFF
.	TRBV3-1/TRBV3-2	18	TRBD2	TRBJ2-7	TGTGCCAGCAGCCAGGTCGCAGGGCCAGCGGGGCGGACCTACGAGCAGTACTTC	CASSQVAGPAGRTYEQYF
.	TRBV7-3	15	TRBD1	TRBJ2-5	TGTGCCAGCAGCTCAACGGGGACAGGTAGAGAGACCCAGTACTTC	CASSSTGTGRETQYF
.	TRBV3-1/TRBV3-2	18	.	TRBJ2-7	TGTGCCAGCAGCCAAGAGTATACGTCAGCAGGGAGGTCCTACGAGCAGTACTTC	CASSQEYTSAGRSYEQYF
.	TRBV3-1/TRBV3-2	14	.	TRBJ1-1	TGTGCCAGCAACAGGGAGGGAATCAACACTGAAGCTTTCTTT	CASNREGINTEAFF